The next 16 T cell receptor beta chains were all read from a single sample in a study of blood T cell repertoires in COVID-19. Assay: immunoSEQ multiplex PCR; the TCRdb copy retains only in-frame clones and omits some. This table holds roughly 390,000 clones, 80% to 90% found once. Sequenced material: peripheral blood. The receptors were sampled from a woman in her thirties with COVID-19, enrolled during active disease.

This chain uses TRBV4-3 with TRBJ2-1; the D gene is possibly TRBD2 (5 bases). The germline V gene encodes CDR1 LGHNA and CDR2 YSLEER. The CDR3 sequence is 15 residues long. Trimming removed 0 bases at V and 10 bases at J, with 16 bases between. Written as DNA, the CDR3 is TGCGCCAGCAGCCAAGATAGGAGCGGCCCCGGGGAGCAGTTCTTC. It yields the protein CASSQDRSGPGEQFF.

The chain recombines TRBV10-3 with TRBJ2-5; D may be TRBD1 (6 bases). This CDR3 has 15 residues. V was trimmed by 6 bases and J by 0 bases, leaving 14 bases between them. CDR1 and CDR2 from the germline V gene are ENHRY and SYGVKD. CDR3 nucleotide sequence: TGTGCCATCAGCCCGGGACAAACGTACCAAGAGACCCAGTACTTC. It yields the protein CAISPGQTYQETQYF.

This clone has ten or more counts. The J gene is TRBJ1-1, the V gene TRBV2, with D hard to call. V was cut by 5 bases and J by 0 bases, with 4 bases left in between. Germline values: CDR1 SNHLY, CDR2 FYNNEI. CDR3 size: 12 residues. CDR3: CASSPMNTEAFF. Written as DNA, the CDR3 is TGTGCCAGCAGTCCAATGAACACTGAAGCTTTCTTT.

This chain uses TRBV13 with TRBJ2-7, with D maybe TRBD1 (6 bases). V lost 2 bases and J lost 0, with 20 bases in between. Per the germline V gene, CDR1 is PRHDT and CDR2 is FYEKMQ (reference sequence). This CDR3 has 18 amino acids. CDR3 nucleotides: TGTGCCAGCAGCTTATATCTAAGGGCAGGGGATAGCTCCTACGAGCAGTACTTC. Its protein is CASSLYLRAGDSSYEQYF.

For the CDR3, the DNA is TGTGCCAGCAGTGAGGGACAGGGCACTGAAGCTTTCTTT. The encoded protein is CASSEGQGTEAFF. This rearrangement joins TRBV6-4 to TRBJ1-1; 9 bases are a match to TRBD1. Germline trimming cut 3 bases from V and 4 bases from J; bases unmatched to any gene: 0. Looked up from germline, CDR1 is MRHNA and CDR2 is SNTAGT. The CDR3 spans 13 residues.

The chain uses TRBV7-2 and TRBJ2-5; 10 bases fit TRBD2. This CDR3 region has 18 residues. V trimming: 2 bases; J trimming: 5 bases; junction bases outside the gene matches: 14. Germline V gives CDR1 SGHTA, CDR2 FQGNSA. DNA of the CDR3: TGTGCCAGCAGCTTATGGCCTAGCGGGAGCGCCAGGGTGGAGACCCAGTACTTC. Translation: CASSLWPSGSARVETQYF.

The chain joins TRBV5-1 to TRBJ2-5; possible D gene TRBD1, 6 bases. The CDR3 covers 16 residues. Germline V lookup: CDR1 SGHRS, CDR2 YFSETQ. V dropped 2 bases and J dropped 4 bases, with 18 bases sitting between them. The CDR3: CASSLALTGNRETQYF. The CDR3, as DNA: TGCGCCAGCAGCTTAGCCCTTACAGGGAACAGAGAGACCCAGTACTTC.

As to this clone: The same CDR3 is also encoded by other DNA sequences in this sample. This chain joins TRBV11-2 and TRBJ2-7; maybe TRBD1 (7 bases). This CDR3 spans 14 amino acids. The V end lost 4 bases, the J end lost 1 base, and 11 bases lay between the germline ends. The germline CDR1 and CDR2 sequences are SGHAT and FQNNGV. This chain's CDR3 is CASSSPGGSYEQYF. The CDR3 coding sequence is TGTGCCAGCAGCTCACCAGGGGGGTCCTACGAGCAGTACTTC.

This clone has only a few counts. V usage is TRBV12-3 or TRBV12-4 and J usage is TRBJ1-1; D is unclear. The CDR3 is 12 residues long. Deletions cut 6 bases from V and 5 bases from J, with 10 bases between. CDR3: CASSPLLTEAFF. CDR3 nucleotide sequence: TGTGCCAGCAGCCCTCTCTTGACTGAAGCTTTCTTT.

The rearrangement uses TRBV14 and TRBJ2-7; 7 bases fit TRBD2. The germline V gene has CDR1 SGHDN and CDR2 FVKESK. V was pared by 6 bases and J by 7 bases, with 15 bases of the junction left unmatched. The CDR3 has 15 amino acids. The CDR3 DNA follows: TGTGCCAGCAGTCCAGTAGGAGCGGGAAAGTGGGAGCAGTACTTC. Its translation is CASSPVGAGKWEQYF.

V gene TRBV18 combines with J gene TRBJ2-5, with D possibly TRBD2 on 6 matching bases. CDR1 is KGHSH and CDR2 is LQKENI in the germline V gene. The CDR3 has 15 amino acids. The V end lost 6 bases, the J end lost 5 bases, and 19 bases lay between the germline ends. This CDR3 reads CASSRKGGLHETQYF. As DNA, the CDR3 is TGTGCCAGCTCCCGCAAGGGAGGCCTCCACGAGACCCAGTACTTC.

This chain joins TRBV28 and TRBJ2-7; TRBD2 matches at 8 bases. Germline V gene sequence: CDR1 MDHEN, CDR2 SYDVKM. This CDR3 is built from 14 residues. V dropped 5 bases and J dropped 5; count of bases not matched to a gene: 8. DNA for the CDR3: TGTGCCAGCAGTCCGGGGGGGGACACCCACGAGCAGTACTTC. This encodes CASSPGGDTHEQYF.

Comment on this clone: This same CDR3 is encoded by further DNA sequences in the sample. V gene TRBV6-5 combines with J gene TRBJ1-2; D might be TRBD1 (6 bases). The CDR3 loop spans 13 amino acids. Trimming pared 4 bases from V and 1 base from J, leaving 7 bases between. Germline loops: CDR1 MNHEY, CDR2 SVGAGI. The CDR3 reads CASSSQGNYGYTF. DNA of the CDR3: TGTGCCAGCAGTTCACAGGGTAACTATGGCTACACCTTC.

The CDR3 nucleotides read TGCGCCAGCAGCTCCACAGGGTCTGGGGCCAATGAGCAGTTCTTC. Translation gives CASSSTGSGANEQFF. The chain joins TRBV5-1 to TRBJ2-1; D is perhaps TRBD1 (6 bases). The CDR3 is made up of 15 amino acids. Deletions cut 3 bases from V and 6 bases from J, with 16 bases between. Germline CDR1 reads SGHRS; CDR2 reads YFSETQ.

V usage is TRBV11-2 and J usage is TRBJ1-6; TRBD1 aligns across 9 bases. CDR1 and CDR2 (germline): SGHAT, FQNNGV. The CDR3 loop spans 17 amino acids. Trimming removed 1 base from V and 6 bases from J; junction bases left unmatched: 7. The CDR3 reads CASSLVGQGSFNSPLHF. CDR3 sequence (DNA): TGTGCCAGCAGCTTAGTTGGACAGGGGAGTTTTAATTCACCCCTCCACTTT.

V usage is TRBV24-1 and J usage is TRBJ2-3; maybe TRBD1 (5 bases). Germline lookup yields CDR1 KGHDR and CDR2 SFDVKD. The CDR3 loop spans 14 amino acids. Trimming stripped 9 bases from V and 0 bases from J, with 12 bases between. The DNA for the CDR3 is TGTGCCACCCTCGACCAGGGCAGCACAGATACGCAGTATTTT. This gives the protein CATLDQGSTDTQYF.